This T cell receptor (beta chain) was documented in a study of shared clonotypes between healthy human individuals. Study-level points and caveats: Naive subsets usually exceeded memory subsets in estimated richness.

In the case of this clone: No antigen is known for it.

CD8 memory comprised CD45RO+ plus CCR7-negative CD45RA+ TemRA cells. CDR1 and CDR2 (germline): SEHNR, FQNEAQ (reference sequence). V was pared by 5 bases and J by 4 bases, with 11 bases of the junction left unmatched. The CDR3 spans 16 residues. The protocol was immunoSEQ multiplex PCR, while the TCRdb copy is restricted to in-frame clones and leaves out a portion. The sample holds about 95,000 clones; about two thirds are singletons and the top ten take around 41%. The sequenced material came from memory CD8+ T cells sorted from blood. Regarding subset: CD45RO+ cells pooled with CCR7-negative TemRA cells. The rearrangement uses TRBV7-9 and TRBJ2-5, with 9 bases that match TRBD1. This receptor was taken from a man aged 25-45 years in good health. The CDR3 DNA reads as TGTGCCAGCAGCCCTCAGGGACAGGGTTCTGGAGAGACCCAGTACTTC. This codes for CASSPQGQGSGETQYF.